This T cell receptor (beta chain) was identified in a study of T cells in tuberculosis. Turning to the study itself: Blood was taken before or within 7 days of anti-tuberculosis therapy.

Remarks on this clone: Its antigen is as yet unknown.

Stated time point: new active TB diagnosis, blood taken before or within 7 days of starting treatment. On average approximately 90,000 T cells per donor were immunosequenced. Findings and caveats of the study: Active tuberculosis cases were adults; controls were adolescents.

Germline V gene data show CDR1 as SGDLS and CDR2 as YYNGEE. V was shortened by 0 bases and J by 1 base, with 10 bases between the two germline ends. This CDR3 spans 15 amino acids. Clones were sequenced by immunoSEQ multiplex PCR, and TCRdb holds only the in-frame ones, with some missing. The data hold approximately 30,000 clones, with 87% observed a single time. The sequence was collected from an adult with tuberculosis. The input for sequencing was PBMCs, taken at tuberculosis diagnosis. This rearrangement joins TRBV9 to TRBJ1-1; no clear D gene. The CDR3, as DNA: TGTGCCAGCAGCGTAGCTCCTATTACGAACACTGAAGCTTTCTTT. It codes for CASSVAPITNTEAFF.